The subject of this entry is one TCR beta chain. Its specificity is unknown. This entry belongs to a study of OX40 agonist ivuxolimab in advanced cancers. On the study more broadly: Across the patients, intravenous ivuxolimab was delivered every 2 weeks at 0.01 to 10 mg/kg.

Broader study findings: On average, CD8+ T cells showed a greater number of expanded clones than CD4+.

The data were produced by immunoSEQ multiplex PCR, yet TCRdb's version contains in-frame clones alone and is incomplete. The sample holds about 67,000 clones, over 75% seen once. The sample was CD4+ or CD8+ T cells sorted from blood, taken in a trial of the OX40 agonist ivuxolimab. The receptor was isolated from an adult with an advanced solid tumor such as melanoma, head and neck, liver or kidney cancer.

Written as DNA, the CDR3 is TGTGCCAGCAGCCGGGCGGGGGGGAGCAATCAGCCCCAGCATTTT. Translated, it gives CASSRAGGSNQPQHF. The rearrangement links TRBV11-1 to TRBJ1-5; the D gene is possibly TRBD1 (5 bases). The CDR3 is 15 residues long. Deletions cut 5 bases from V and 1 base from J, with 12 bases between. Germline lookup yields CDR1 SGHAT and CDR2 FQDESV (reference sequence).